These 27 T cell receptor beta chains originate from one sample sequenced in a study of cytotoxic CD8 clonotypes in ibrutinib-treated CLL. Profiling relied on immunoSEQ multiplex PCR, and the TCRdb table lists in-frame clones only, not all of them. The table has over 120,000 clones, around 80% seen once. The sample was PBMCs, taken after 36 months of ibrutinib treatment. These receptors were taken from a human donor with chronic lymphocytic leukemia.

This rearrangement joins TRBV11-1 to TRBJ1-3; tentative D call: TRBD1 (6 bases). The V and J ends lost 6 bases and 3 bases respectively, with 15 bases between them. Germline V gives CDR1 SGHAT, CDR2 FQDESV (reference sequence). The CDR3 is 15 residues long. The CDR3 DNA reads TGTGCCAGCAGTCTTCCGGGACAACGTGGAAACACCATATATTTT. This translates into CASSLPGQRGNTIYF.

The chain employs TRBV6-5 and TRBJ2-3; no firm D call. Germline CDR1 and CDR2: MNHEY and SVGAGI. With 7 bases removed from V and 9 bases from J, the gap between germline ends came to 14 bases. The CDR3 totals 12 residues. The CDR3 spells CASKGRAFTQYF. CDR3 nucleotides: TGTGCCAGCAAGGGTCGGGCGTTCACGCAGTATTTT.

This clone was counted only a few times. V gene TRBV4-2 combines with J gene TRBJ2-2, with a possible D match to TRBD1 (6 bases). V was clipped by 1 base and J by 6 bases, with 12 bases between them. CDR1 and CDR2 (germline): LGHNA, YNFKEQ. The CDR3 loop spans 15 amino acids. Written as DNA, the CDR3 is TGTGCCAGCAGCCAAGGGGGGCTGGAGGCCGGGGAGCTGTTTTTT. Amino acids: CASSQGGLEAGELFF.

J is TRBJ1-5 and V is TRBV4-1, with 8 bases matching TRBD1. V gave up 1 base and J gave up 5 bases; unmatched junction bases: 7. CDR1 is MGHRA and CDR2 is YSYEKL in the germline V gene. CDR3 length equals 16 residues. The CDR3 bases are TGCGCCAGCAGCCAAGTCGCCGGACAGGGCTATCAGCCCCAGCATTTT. Protein product: CASSQVAGQGYQPQHF.

CDR3 amino acids: CAWRVEGYGYTF. CDR3 DNA: TGTGCCTGGAGAGTAGAGGGCTATGGCTACACCTTC. This chain joins TRBV30 and TRBJ1-2, with no clear D. Germline CDR1 reads GTSNPN; CDR2 reads SVGIG (reference sequence). This CDR3 has 12 amino acids. Trimming left V 3 bases short and J 4 bases short, with 9 bases between.

This clone appeared a few times. The V and J genes are TRBV5-5 and TRBJ1-4, with TRBD1 matching over 8 bases. V lost 2 bases to trimming and J lost 7 bases; unmatched junction nucleotides: 1. CDR1 is SGHKS and CDR2 is YYEKEE in the germline V gene (reference sequence). The CDR3 has 13 amino acids. For the CDR3, the DNA is TGTGCCAGCAGCTTCAGGGGGCCTGAAAAACTGTTTTTT. As protein: CASSFRGPEKLFF.

This chain uses TRBV6-1 with TRBJ2-7, with a weak D call TRBD1 (5 bases). In germline, CDR1 is MNHNS, CDR2 SASEGT. V lost 6 bases to trimming and J lost 4 bases, with 13 bases between them. The CDR3 is 13 residues long. The CDR3 is CASRDQGSYEQYF. In DNA form, the CDR3 reads TGTGCCAGCAGGGACCAGGGAAGTTACGAGCAGTACTTC.

The CDR3: CASSSRDYEQYF. CDR3 sequence (DNA): TGTGCCAGCAGTTCCCGGGACTACGAGCAGTACTTC. The chain couples TRBV6-1 to TRBJ2-7; D is possibly TRBD2 (5 bases). The V end was cut by 5 bases, the J end by 3 bases, with 8 bases between. The germline V gene has CDR1 MNHNS and CDR2 SASEGT. The CDR3 is made up of 12 amino acids.

The V and J genes are TRBV6-5 and TRBJ2-2, with D hard to call. Between the trimmed V and J ends, which lost 6 bases and 1 base, there was a span of 12 bases. Germline lookup yields CDR1 MNHEY and CDR2 SVGAGI. The CDR3 spans 15 residues. The CDR3 DNA is TGTGCCAGCAGCTACACCCAAGGGAACACCGGGGAGCTGTTTTTT. Amino acids: CASSYTQGNTGELFF.

Only one count was recorded for this clone. The chain has TRBV6-4 and TRBJ2-2; 9 nucleotides agree with TRBD1. Germline-derived CDR1 and CDR2 are MRHNA and SNTAGT. V dropped 3 bases and J dropped 4; count of bases not matched to a gene: 6. The CDR3 sequence is 16 residues long. CDR3 coding DNA: TGTGCCAGCAGTGAACTGGACAGGGGCGGCACCGGGGAGCTGTTTTTT. Its protein product is CASSELDRGGTGELFF.

The CDR3 here is CASSLSDTQYF. In nucleotides, the CDR3 is TGTGCCAGCAGCTTATCAGATACGCAGTATTTT. The genes are TRBV13 and TRBJ2-3; D gene uncertain. Germline V lookup: CDR1 PRHDT, CDR2 FYEKMQ (reference sequence). The V end lost 2 bases, the J end lost 4 bases, and 1 base lay between the germline ends. CDR3 length equals 11 residues.

The chain has TRBV2 and TRBJ2-7; 8 bases agree with TRBD1. The CDR3 contains 14 residues. V was pared by 6 bases and J by 3 bases, with 7 bases of the junction left unmatched. From germline, CDR1 is SNHLY and CDR2 FYNNEI. The CDR3 loop reads CASRAGGSGYEQYF. CDR3 DNA sequence: TGTGCCAGCAGGGCAGGGGGCTCAGGCTACGAGCAGTACTTC.

The rearrangement joins TRBV7-9 to TRBJ1-4, with TRBD1 as a possible D gene (5 bases). Looked up from germline, CDR1 is SEHNR and CDR2 is FQNEAQ (reference sequence). The CDR3 sequence is 15 residues long. Trimming pared 3 bases from V and 6 bases from J, leaving 14 bases between. The CDR3 DNA reads as TGTGCCAGCAGCTTGCCTCTCAGGGCTCATGAAAAACTGTTTTTT. It yields the protein CASSLPLRAHEKLFF.

V gene TRBV5-1 combines with J gene TRBJ1-3; D is possibly TRBD1 (5 bases). The CDR3 runs 13 residues. Germline V lookup: CDR1 SGHRS, CDR2 YFSETQ. The germline V and J ends were trimmed by 5 bases and 4 bases, with 10 bases remaining between them. The CDR3 DNA follows: TGCGCCAGCAGTAGGGGTGCGGGAAACACCATATATTTT. Protein: CASSRGAGNTIYF.

V and J are TRBV5-1 and TRBJ2-7; 9 positions agree with TRBD2. Germline assignment: CDR1 SGHRS and CDR2 YFSETQ. The trim removed 0 bases at V and 6 bases at J, leaving 7 bases unmatched. The CDR3 extends over 15 amino acids. CDR3 sequence: CASSLELAGKGEQYF. The CDR3 DNA follows: TGCGCCAGCAGCTTGGAGCTAGCGGGAAAGGGCGAGCAGTACTTC. The complete variable domain, with remaining parts taken from reference TRBV5-1 and TRBJ2-7, reads KAGVTQTPRYLIKTRGQQVTLSCSPISGHRSVSWYQQTPGQGLQFLFEYFSETQRNKGNFPGRFSGRQFSNSRSEMNVSTLELGDSALYLCASSLELAGKGEQYFGPGTRLTVT.

The V call is TRBV10-1, the J call TRBJ2-2; D perhaps matches TRBD1 (7 bases). The V and J ends lost 3 bases and 5 bases respectively, with 13 bases between them. The CDR3 has 15 amino acids. Germline-derived CDR1 and CDR2 are WNHNN and SYGVQD (reference sequence). DNA of the CDR3: TGCGCCAGCAGTGAAGAGGGGGCGGGGACCGGGGAGCTGTTTTTT. Amino acid sequence: CASSEEGAGTGELFF.

This clone was observed a few times. V is TRBV5-1 and J is TRBJ1-1; 9 bases match TRBD1. Germline V CDR1 and CDR2: SGHRS, YFSETQ. V gave up 3 bases and J gave up 6 bases; unmatched junction bases: 6. This CDR3 has 14 residues. CDR3 nucleotides: TGCGCCAGCAGCTGGGGACAGGGAAGGGCTGAAGCTTTCTTT. The encoded protein is CASSWGQGRAEAFF.

The chain links TRBV5-1 to TRBJ2-5; 9 bases match TRBD2. In germline, CDR1 is SGHRS, CDR2 YFSETQ. J gave up 7 bases and V 4 bases, and 14 bases lay outside the gene matches. The CDR3 runs 16 residues. DNA of the CDR3: TGCGCCAGCAGCCTGATGATAGCGGGGGCCGAGGGGACCCAGTACTTC. Its protein product is CASSLMIAGAEGTQYF.

The rearrangement links TRBV7-9 to TRBJ1-1; D gene ambiguous. There are 12 residues in the CDR3. The V gene lost 5 bases and the J gene lost 7 bases, with 11 bases spanning the gap. Germline V gives CDR1 SEHNR, CDR2 FQNEAQ (reference sequence). For the CDR3, the DNA is TGTGCCAGCAGCCCGCGACAATTTGAAGCTTTCTTT. This translates into CASSPRQFEAFF.

This clone was detected a few times. The J gene is TRBJ1-1, the V gene TRBV30; D gene uncertain. The V gene's germline CDR1 is GTSNPN and CDR2 SVGIG (reference sequence). This CDR3 spans 11 amino acids. V lost 2 bases and J 2 bases, leaving 3 bases between the germline ends. CDR3 residues: CAWSINTEAFF. Written as DNA, the CDR3 is TGTGCCTGGAGTATTAACACTGAAGCTTTCTTT.

CDR3 protein: CASSLLILLSSYNSPLHF. In nucleotides, the CDR3 is TGTGCCAGCAGTTTATTGATACTCCTCAGCTCCTATAATTCACCCCTCCACTTT. The rearrangement links TRBV28 to TRBJ1-6; D is ambiguous. CDR3 size: 18 residues. V gave up 1 base and J gave up 0 bases, with 13 bases separating them. Germline V gene lookup returns CDR1 MDHEN and CDR2 SYDVKM.

This rearrangement joins TRBV30 to TRBJ1-4; TRBD1 agrees at 7 bases. The V gene end was trimmed by 1 base and the J gene end by 10 bases; junction bases not matched to a gene: 6. CDR3 size: 13 residues. CDR1 is GTSNPN, CDR2 SVGIG, per germline (reference sequence). CDR3 loop: CAWSGGGLGKLFF. The CDR3 nucleotides read TGTGCCTGGAGTGGAGGGGGCCTCGGAAAACTGTTTTTT.

The chain uses TRBV5-4 and TRBJ2-7; 9 positions agree with TRBD1. CDR3 length: 15 residues. From germline, CDR1 is SGHNT and CDR2 YYREEE (reference sequence). Trimming removed 1 base from V and 1 base from J; junction bases left unmatched: 3. The DNA for the CDR3 is TGTGCCAGCAGCTTGCGGGACAGGGCGTCCTACGAGCAGTACTTC. This translates into CASSLRDRASYEQYF.

CDR3 bases: TGTGCCAGCAGCTTAACGCGGGAGTTCAATGAGCAGTTCTTC. Translation gives CASSLTREFNEQFF. The rearrangement links TRBV7-9 to TRBJ2-1; TRBD2 agrees at 7 bases. The V gene's germline CDR1 is SEHNR and CDR2 FQNEAQ (reference sequence). J gave up 6 bases and V 2 bases, and 4 bases lay outside the gene matches. The CDR3 extends over 14 amino acids.

This chain uses TRBV6-5 with TRBJ2-7; 7 bases line up with TRBD1. CDR3 size: 14 residues. Germline CDR1 and CDR2: MNHEY and SVGAGI. Germline trimming cut 3 bases from V and 3 bases from J; bases unmatched to any gene: 5. CDR3 coding DNA: TGTGCCAGCAGTTATGACAGGGACCACTACGAGCAGTACTTC. This codes for CASSYDRDHYEQYF.

The chain carries TRBV28 and TRBJ1-1, with D maybe TRBD1 (6 bases). Germline V gene lookup returns CDR1 MDHEN and CDR2 SYDVKM. V was cut by 2 bases and J by 0 bases, with 10 bases left in between. The CDR3 contains 15 residues. CDR3 nucleotide sequence: TGTGCCAGCAGTTTAAGAACAGGGATGAACACTGAAGCTTTCTTT. This sequence encodes CASSLRTGMNTEAFF.

V and J are TRBV28 and TRBJ1-2; 7 bases agree with TRBD1. CDR1 and CDR2 from the germline V gene are MDHEN and SYDVKM. This CDR3 is 13 amino acids long. The trim removed 6 bases at V and 7 bases at J, leaving 8 bases unmatched. The chain's CDR3 is CASSTGEGGGYTF. Written as DNA, the CDR3 is TGTGCCAGCAGCACAGGGGAAGGGGGTGGCTACACCTTC.